These 5 T cell receptor beta chains were all obtained from the same sample, sequenced in a study of T cells after yellow fever vaccination. Each CDR3 protein is one row after TCRdb ran MiXCR on the 5' RACE reads. The sample lists 500,000 to 650,000 distinct CDR3 sequences; 10% to 15% were seen once. The sample was PBMCs, taken on the day of the yellow fever booster vaccination. These receptors all come from a man aged 25 to 45 who received the YFV17D yellow fever vaccine.

The V call is TRBV7-2, the J call TRBJ2-1; D uncertain. This CDR3 has 16 amino acids. CDR1 and CDR2 (germline): SGHTA, FQGNSA. V lost 4 bases to trimming and J lost 6 bases, with 19 bases between them. CDR3 sequence (DNA): TGTGCCAGCAGCTCCGCCCTCCGTCGGCAGGCCAATGAGCAGTTCTTC. Translation: CASSSALRRQANEQFF. The full variable domain, with the rest looked up from reference TRBV7-2 and TRBJ2-1, is GAGVSQSPSNKVTEKGKDVELRCDPISGHTALYWYRQSLGQGLEFLIYFQGNSAPDKSGLPSDRFSAERTGGSVSTLTIQRTQQEDSAVYLCASSSALRRQANEQFFGPGTRLTVL.

This clonotype was found a few times. The CDR3 is CASSFASYNSPLHF. The CDR3 DNA is TGTGCCAGCAGTTTTGCAAGCTATAATTCACCCCTCCACTTT. The rearrangement uses TRBV12-3 or TRBV12-4 and TRBJ1-6; D remains unclear. The CDR3 length is 14 residues. Trimming pared 3 bases from V and 3 bases from J, leaving 6 bases between.

The chain carries TRBV6-1 and TRBJ2-7; D is unresolved. V was pared by 7 bases and J by 2 bases, with 12 bases between. The CDR3 is 13 amino acids. The germline V gene encodes CDR1 MNHNS and CDR2 SASEGT. The chain's CDR3 is CASKSPATYEQYF. CDR3 in DNA: TGTGCCAGCAAGTCCCCCGCGACCTACGAGCAGTACTTC.

The chain employs TRBV20-1 and TRBJ1-1; maybe TRBD1 (6 bases). With 6 bases removed from V and 0 bases from J, the gap between germline ends came to 17 bases. The CDR3 totals 15 residues. Looked up from germline, CDR1 is DFQATT and CDR2 is SNEGSKA (reference sequence). The CDR3 loop reads CSATSQGGMNTEAFF. The CDR3 DNA sequence: TGCAGTGCCACATCACAGGGAGGGATGAACACTGAAGCTTTCTTT.

This clonotype has just a few counts. In nucleotides, the CDR3 is TGCGCCAGCAGCCAAGGGGGGAGCTATGGCTACACCTTC. It yields the protein CASSQGGSYGYTF. The rearrangement uses TRBV4-3 and TRBJ1-2; maybe TRBD1 (5 bases). The CDR3 totals 13 residues. CDR1 is LGHNA, CDR2 YSLEER, per germline. V lost 1 base, J lost 4 bases, and 7 bases lay in between.